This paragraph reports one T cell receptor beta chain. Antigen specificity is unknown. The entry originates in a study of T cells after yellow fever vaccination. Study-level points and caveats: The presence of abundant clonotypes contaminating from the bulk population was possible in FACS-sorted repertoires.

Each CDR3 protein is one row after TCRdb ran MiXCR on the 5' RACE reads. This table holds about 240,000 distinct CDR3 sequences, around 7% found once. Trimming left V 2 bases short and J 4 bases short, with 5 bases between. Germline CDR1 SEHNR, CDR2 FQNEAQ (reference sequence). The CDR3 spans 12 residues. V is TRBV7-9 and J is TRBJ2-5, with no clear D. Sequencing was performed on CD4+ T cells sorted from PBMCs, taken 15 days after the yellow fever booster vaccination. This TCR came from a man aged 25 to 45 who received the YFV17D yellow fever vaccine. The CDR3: CASSLNAETQYF. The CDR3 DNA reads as TGTGCCAGCAGCTTAAATGCAGAGACCCAGTACTTC.